These T cell receptor beta chains were read from a single sample in a study of cytomegalovirus exposure and HLA in healthy donors. Repertoires were generated with immunoSEQ multiplex PCR, while TCRdb's copy carries only in-frame clones and drops some. Among 200,000 or so clones listed, 70% to 85% were seen once. Sequenced sample: PBMCs. The origin of the receptors is a woman under 40 in good health and CMV-seropositive. The conserved cysteine and the conserved F or W are not part of the CDR3 here. D genes are given only for firm matches.

d_gene	v_gene	CDR3aa
TRBD2	TRBV27	ASSLRPPAGGPTDTQY
NA	TRBV29-1	SGGQAYEKLF
TRBD2	TRBV5-6	ASSLWTSGNDEQF
TRBD2	TRBV5-4	ASSPIRTSRTQY
NA	TRBV29-1	SVDVAYGYT
TRBD2	TRBV5-1	ASSLEVLREGRELF
TRBD1	TRBV6-5	ASSLTFRDSHQPQH
NA	TRBV9	ASSVVSGELF
NA	TRBV9	ASSVAGGRVAGELF
NA	TRBV30	AWGRNLGSSGQNIQY
TRBD1	TRBV5-1	ASSVDRPRYNEQF
TRBD1	TRBV4-2	ASSPGQGYSVEPGGYT
NA	TRBV10-3	AISQGTETQY
TRBD2	TRBV15	ATSSPTGGREVRGEQF
NA	TRBV27	ATQGGAYEQY
NA	TRBV6-1	ASSEMSAGEQPQH
NA	TRBV7-8	ASSLAAGSGANVLT
NA	TRBV6-5	ASRTYGDEQF
NA	TRBV15	ATSRAHPPYEQY
TRBD1	TRBV19	ASSIETGTGFHGYT
NA	TRBV7-3	ASSLSGAGANVLT
NA	TRBV28	ASSLLVLSTDTQY
TRBD2	TRBV5-1	ASSPQITGLAEETQY
NA	TRBV2	ASSLQVPIQY
TRBD2	TRBV19	ASTGLAGSTDTQY
TRBD2	TRBV6-4	ASSTSGLPQDTQY
TRBD1	TRBV6-1	ASSEPGTGGSYEQY
TRBD1	TRBV14	ASSRWTGANTEAF
TRBD1	TRBV2	ASSNQQGAHEKLF
TRBD1	TRBV5-1	ASSNGQGASDGYT
TRBD1	TRBV28	ASSPRGLGNQPQH